The present T cell receptor beta chain was sequenced within a study of CD8+ T cells in alopecia areata. Germline V lookup: CDR1 MNHNS, CDR2 SASEGT. The CDR3 consists of 14 residues. V was pared by 5 bases and J by 5 bases, with 9 bases of the junction left unmatched. Following RNA extraction, reverse transcription yielded cDNA that acted as the sequencing template. This table comes from immunoSEQ multiplex PCR, and its TCRdb copy is limited to in-frame clones, with some not included. Of 150,000 to 200,000 clones in the sample, 50% to 60% were seen once. V and J are TRBV6-1 and TRBJ2-7, with 7 bases lining up with TRBD1. This clonotype was obtained from a human donor in good health. Source material: CD4+ T cells sorted from blood. CDR3 sequence reads: CASSSVTGLNEQYF. CDR3 coding DNA: TGTGCCAGCAGTTCTGTGACAGGGTTGAACGAGCAGTACTTC.